The 20 T cell receptor beta chains in this list originate from one sample, sequenced in a study of cytomegalovirus exposure and HLA in healthy donors. The PCR ran on 60 Vbeta and 13 Jbeta primers. Produced via immunoSEQ multiplex PCR; TCRdb's table is partial and in-frame only. The table shows 110,000 to 150,000 clones, with roughly four fifths occurring only once. Input material: PBMCs. These receptors were taken from a male donor in good health and CMV-seronegative.

The V gene is TRBV9, the J gene TRBJ2-2, with a possible D match to TRBD1 (6 bases). The germline V gene encodes CDR1 SGDLS and CDR2 YYNGEE. The CDR3 spans 15 residues. V lost 0 bases, J lost 8 bases, and 14 bases lay in between. The CDR3 protein is CASSVAFRGAGELFF. The CDR3 coding sequence is TGTGCCAGCAGCGTAGCTTTCAGGGGAGCGGGGGAGCTGTTTTTT.

V usage is TRBV9 and J usage is TRBJ1-2; the match to TRBD1 covers 7 bases. After removal of 3 bases from V and 8 bases from J, the junction contained 13 bases not matched to a gene. The CDR3 runs to 15 residues. Germline V gene sequence: CDR1 SGDLS, CDR2 YYNGEE. CDR3 sequence (DNA): TGTGCCAGCAGCGCAAGCCAGACAGGGTTGAGAGGCTACACCTTC. Translating it yields CASSASQTGLRGYTF. Full variable domain (missing parts from reference TRBV9 and TRBJ1-2): DSGVTQTPKHLITATGQRVTLRCSPRSGDLSVYWYQQSLDQGLQFLIQYYNGEERAKGNILERFSAQQFPDLHSELNLSSLELGDSALYFCASSASQTGLRGYTFGSGTRLTVV.

The chain couples TRBV5-6 to TRBJ1-6; D may be TRBD1 (6 bases). The V and J ends lost 4 bases and 10 bases respectively, with 12 bases between them. Looked up from germline, CDR1 is SGHDT and CDR2 is YYEEEE. This CDR3 region has 13 residues. CDR3: CASSGQQGSPLHF. CDR3 sequence (DNA): TGTGCCAGCAGCGGACAGCAGGGGTCACCCCTCCACTTT.

This clone was recorded a few times. The chain combines TRBV25-1 with TRBJ2-5; 7 bases fit TRBD1. Germline lookup yields CDR1 MGHDK and CDR2 SYGVNS. CDR3 length: 17 amino acids. Trimming at V came to 5 bases and at J to 0 bases, leaving 12 bases not matched to a gene. The CDR3 DNA reads TGTGCCAGCAGTTTGGTCAGGGGGTCAAGTAACCAAGAGACCCAGTACTTC. Translation gives CASSLVRGSSNQETQYF.

The chain carries TRBV7-2 and TRBJ2-7; 11 nucleotides line up with TRBD2. Germline V gene sequence: CDR1 SGHTA, CDR2 FQGNSA. Trimming removed 0 bases from V and 3 bases from J; junction bases left unmatched: 13. The CDR3 spans 19 residues. The CDR3 loop is CASSLAYLAGGPPNYEQYF. The CDR3 bases are TGTGCCAGCAGCTTAGCTTACCTAGCGGGAGGTCCTCCCAACTACGAGCAGTACTTC.

Only a few counts were recorded for this clone. The chain uses TRBV25-1 and TRBJ2-7; possibly TRBD2 for D (6 bases). The V and J ends lost 1 base and 0 bases respectively, with 13 bases between them. The germline V gene has CDR1 MGHDK and CDR2 SYGVNS. This CDR3 has 16 amino acids. The CDR3 protein is CASSEFYPGDSYEQYF. CDR3 DNA: TGTGCCAGCAGTGAATTTTACCCGGGGGACTCCTACGAGCAGTACTTC.

The V gene is TRBV19, the J gene TRBJ1-5; D remains ambiguous. The CDR3 runs 11 residues. CDR1 is LNHDA and CDR2 is SQIVND in the germline V gene (reference sequence). V was pared by 5 bases and J by 11 bases, with 10 bases between. The CDR3 region has the DNA TGTGCCAGTAGTGATGGGCGGGCCCAGCATTTT. Amino acid sequence: CASSDGRAQHF.

This chain links TRBV4-3 with TRBJ2-3; 13 bases fit TRBD2. V lost 0 bases to trimming and J lost 4 bases; unmatched junction nucleotides: 1. The CDR3 totals 16 residues. Germline lookup yields CDR1 LGHNA and CDR2 YSLEER. The CDR3 DNA reads TGCGCCAGCAGCCAAGAACTAGCGGGAGGGTCAGATACGCAGTATTTT. This sequence encodes CASSQELAGGSDTQYF.

The V and J genes are TRBV4-1 and TRBJ1-1; D gene ambiguous. The CDR3 has 15 amino acids. Trimming removed 3 bases at V and 7 bases at J, with 18 bases between. The germline V gene encodes CDR1 MGHRA and CDR2 YSYEKL. This chain's CDR3 is CASSQKDGRAGEAFF. The DNA for the CDR3 is TGCGCCAGCAGCCAGAAGGACGGGAGGGCTGGTGAAGCTTTCTTT.

The chain links TRBV7-6 to TRBJ2-2, with TRBD2 matching over 13 bases. Germline lookup yields CDR1 SGHVS and CDR2 FNYEAQ. CDR3 size: 17 residues. The V and J ends lost 5 bases and 6 bases, in that order; junction bases with no gene match: 9. CDR3 protein: CASSPILAGGPSGELFF. DNA for the CDR3: TGTGCCAGCAGCCCCATACTAGCGGGAGGGCCTTCCGGGGAGCTGTTTTTT. Based on the CDR3 plus reference TRBV7-6 and TRBJ2-2, the full variable domain is GAGVSQSPRYKVTKRGQDVALRCDPISGHVSLYWYRQALGQGPEFLTYFNYEAQQDKSGLPNDRFSAERPEGSISTLTIQRTEQRDSAMYRCASSPILAGGPSGELFFGEGSRLTVL.

The chain employs TRBV19 and TRBJ2-3, with 10 positions matching TRBD1. The CDR3 sequence is 17 residues long. Per the germline V gene, CDR1 is LNHDA and CDR2 is SQIVND (reference sequence). Trimming at V came to 7 bases and at J to 0 bases, leaving 10 bases not matched to a gene. In DNA form, the CDR3 reads TGTGCCAGTACTCCCGGGACAGGGGCTTTTAGCACAGATACGCAGTATTTT. Translation: CASTPGTGAFSTDTQYF.

The V and J genes are TRBV6-1 and TRBJ2-1; 8 nucleotides align to TRBD2. The CDR3 sequence is 15 residues long. V gave up 2 bases and J gave up 8 bases; unmatched junction bases: 8. Per germline, CDR1 MNHNS and CDR2 SASEGT. The CDR3 reads CASSEMSGGMHEQFF. CDR3 DNA sequence: TGTGCCAGCAGTGAAATGAGCGGGGGAATGCATGAGCAGTTCTTC.

The V call is TRBV5-1, the J call TRBJ2-1; TRBD2 is a possible D gene (5 bases). CDR3 length: 15 residues. Trimming removed 1 base at V and 2 bases at J, with 10 bases between. Germline loops: CDR1 SGHRS, CDR2 YFSETQ. The CDR3 region has the DNA TGCGCCAGCAGCTTGACTACCGGGACCTACAATGAGCAGTTCTTC. Amino acids: CASSLTTGTYNEQFF.

The chain employs TRBV18 and TRBJ2-7; 9 bases align to TRBD2. Germline values: CDR1 KGHSH, CDR2 LQKENI. J gave up 6 bases and V 4 bases, and 13 bases lay outside the gene matches. This CDR3 is built from 16 residues. The CDR3 DNA follows: TGTGCCAGCTCACTCCATGAACCGGCAGCGGGAGGCGAGCAGTACTTC. This codes for CASSLHEPAAGGEQYF.

The J gene is TRBJ1-5, the V gene TRBV6-1; D might be TRBD1 (6 bases). Germline CDR1 MNHNS, CDR2 SASEGT. CDR3 length: 14 residues. Trimming pared 4 bases from V and 7 bases from J, leaving 14 bases between. CDR3: CASSGPGEIQPQHF. For the CDR3, the DNA is TGTGCCAGCAGTGGACCAGGGGAAATCCAGCCCCAGCATTTT.

The chain recombines TRBV9 with TRBJ2-3, with D unresolved. The V gene lost 4 bases and the J gene lost 6 bases, with 12 bases spanning the gap. From germline, CDR1 is SGDLS and CDR2 YYNGEE. The CDR3 has 13 amino acids. The CDR3 here is CASSISLSDTQYF. CDR3 bases: TGTGCCAGCAGCATTAGCCTTTCCGATACGCAGTATTTT.

V and J are TRBV4-2 and TRBJ2-1; 10 bases map to TRBD2. Germline CDR1 and CDR2: LGHNA and YNFKEQ. The CDR3 has 16 amino acids. After removal of 3 bases from V and 7 bases from J, the junction contained 9 bases not matched to a gene. The CDR3 coding sequence is TGTGCCAGCAGCCAGGCCTCTAGCGGGAGTCCAAATGAGCAGTTCTTC. It yields the protein CASSQASSGSPNEQFF.

V is TRBV28 and J is TRBJ2-1; 9 bases are shared with TRBD1. The J segment lost 7 bases and the V segment lost 8 bases, leaving 21 bases of the junction unmatched. The CDR3 is made up of 18 amino acids. CDR1 is MDHEN, CDR2 SYDVKM, per germline. This CDR3 reads CASHGTGNKEGRWNEQFF. CDR3 DNA: TGTGCCAGCCACGGGACAGGGAACAAGGAGGGGCGTTGGAATGAGCAGTTCTTC.

The chain is built from TRBV30 and TRBJ2-7; 9 nucleotides line up with TRBD2. Germline V lookup: CDR1 GTSNPN, CDR2 SVGIG (reference sequence). The J segment lost 6 bases and the V segment lost 2 bases, leaving 8 bases of the junction unmatched. The CDR3 sequence is 14 residues long. The CDR3, as DNA: TGTGCCTGGAGTAAAGGACTAGCGACTCTCGAGCAGTACTTC. Amino acids: CAWSKGLATLEQYF.

This clone was seen a handful of times. The V call is TRBV5-6, the J call TRBJ2-2; possibly TRBD2 for D (6 bases). The CDR3 length is 11 residues. CDR1 SGHDT and CDR2 YYEEEE come from the germline V gene. V was clipped by 4 bases and J by 12 bases, with 10 bases between them. This CDR3 is CASSRDFQLFF. The DNA of the CDR3 is TGTGCCAGCAGCCGGGACTTCCAGCTGTTTTTT.